The entry that follows covers one TCR beta chain sequence. It lacks a known antigen. No much larger clonotype is one base removed from it; base qualities were not supplied. The germline V gene yields SGHDT for CDR1 and YYEEEE for CDR2. Here V drops 2 bases and J drops 4 bases, and the junction holds 8 bases not matched to any gene. The CDR3 contains 16 residues, cysteine and phenylalanine counted. The read is trimmed to its CDR3 DNA, 48 bases read in frame from base 1. The immunoSEQ Assay was used to sequence TCR beta CDR3 regions from DNA. Under the source paper's analysis protocol: T cell density was computed as TCR beta template counts normalized to usable DNA estimated by amplifying housekeeping genes. Using the preseqR package, richness was estimated by extrapolating to 120,000 templates for tissue samples and 400,000 templates for PBMC samples. Clonality was defined as one minus Pielou's evenness. Tissue-enriched TCRs were identified through differential abundance testing performed on productive amino-acid clonotypes, with a minimum total count of 5 and an alpha of 0.1. The Jaccard Index and the Morisita Overlap Index were used to quantify repertoire overlap between compartments. GLIPH clustered TCR beta CDR3s with public tetramer-defined viral CDR3s; viral motifs required at least three viral sequences plus V-gene enrichment. TCRdb mirrors the immuneACCESS table, restricted to in-frame sequences. Some clones are absent from its copies; in checked studies, under half trace to an unresolved V gene, and the reason for the others is unknown. V and J calls and clone size are as listed in that table; D and trimming were resolved from the DNA. Present in this sample are about 24,000 clones, about 86% of which were seen just once. About 4.8% of the sample is held by the ten biggest clonotypes.

At diagnosis, tumor, uninvolved tumor-adjacent lung and peripheral blood were collected and then preserved as a mix of FFPE and fresh-frozen material. For TCR repertoire profiling, the blood samples were analyzed as peripheral blood mononuclear cells. This entry is derived from a study of T cells in localized non-small cell lung cancer (dated by TCRdb to the early 2020s). Study-wide context: The study analyzed T cell repertoires of 200 to 300 early-stage NSCLC patients, comparing tumors and uninvolved tumor-adjacent lungs. All 220 or so NSCLC patients in the cohort were treatment-naive and had localized lung tumors that were resected. Of the NSCLC patients, around 140 were male and about a hundred were female, and the mean age was around 70 years.

Overall study outcomes, separate from this receptor: Uninvolved tumor-adjacent lung showed the highest T cell clonality, higher than tumor, which suggests more focused antigenic responses in the uninvolved tumor-adjacent lung. Higher blood T cell density associated with longer overall survival, while higher adjacent-lung clonality associated with shorter survival. Because of the exploratory design, TCR variables were selected using unadjusted p-values without false-discovery rate correction. A median of approximately 57 of the top 100 tumor clones were detected in paired uninvolved adjacent lung, and some 30 of these tumor clones were also found among the top 100 clones of the paired uninvolved adjacent lung. Because multi-region tumor sequencing was not done, intratumor heterogeneity could not be ruled out.

The receptor chain draws on TRBV5-6 and TRBJ2-3; 9 bases in the middle match TRBD2. This sample comprised PBMCs, obtained before any cancer treatment. The receptor's source is a man between 40 and 70 years old with stage II lung adenocarcinoma. In nucleotides, the sequence is TGTGCCAGCAGCTTAGGCGGGAGGGCTTTTTCAGATACGCAGTATTTT. Translated, this is CASSLGGRAFSDTQYF.